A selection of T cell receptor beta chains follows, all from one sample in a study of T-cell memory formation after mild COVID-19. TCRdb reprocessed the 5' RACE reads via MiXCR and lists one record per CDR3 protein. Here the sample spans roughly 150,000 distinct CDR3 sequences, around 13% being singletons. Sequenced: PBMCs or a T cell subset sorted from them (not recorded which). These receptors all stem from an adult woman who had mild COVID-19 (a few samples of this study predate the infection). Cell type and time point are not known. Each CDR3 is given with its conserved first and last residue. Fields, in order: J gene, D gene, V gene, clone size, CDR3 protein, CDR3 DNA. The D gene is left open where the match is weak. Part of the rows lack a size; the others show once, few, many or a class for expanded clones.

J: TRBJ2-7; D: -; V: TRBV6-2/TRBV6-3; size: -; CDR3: CASSYGTGYEQYF; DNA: TGTGCCAGCAGTTACGGGACTGGTTACGAGCAGTACTTC
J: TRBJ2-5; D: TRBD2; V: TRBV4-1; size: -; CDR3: CASSPKRAGGRHRETQYF; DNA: TGCGCCAGCAGCCCGAAACGGGCGGGGGGACGGCACCGGGAGACCCAGTACTTC
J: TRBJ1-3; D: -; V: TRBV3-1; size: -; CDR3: CASSHGGNTIYF; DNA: TGTGCCAGCAGCCACGGTGGGAACACCATATATTTT
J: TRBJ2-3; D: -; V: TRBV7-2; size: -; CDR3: CASSVLGTDTQYF; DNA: TGTGCCAGCAGCGTACTCGGCACAGATACGCAGTATTTT
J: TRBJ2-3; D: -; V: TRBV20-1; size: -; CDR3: CSARDWLEGLDTQYF; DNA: TGCAGTGCTAGAGATTGGCTAGAGGGTTTGGATACGCAGTATTTT
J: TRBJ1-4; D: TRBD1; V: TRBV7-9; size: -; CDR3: CASSSQRGLGEKLFF; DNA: TGTGCCAGCAGCTCGCAGAGGGGGCTCGGTGAAAAACTGTTTTTT
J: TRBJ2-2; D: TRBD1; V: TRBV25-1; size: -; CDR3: CASSYSRRDRGSGELFF; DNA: TGTGCCAGCAGTTACTCACGCCGGGACAGGGGTTCCGGGGAGCTGTTTTTT
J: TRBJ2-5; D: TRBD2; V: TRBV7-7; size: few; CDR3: CASTRDSGETQYF; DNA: TGTGCCAGCACCCGAGATAGCGGGGAGACCCAGTACTTC
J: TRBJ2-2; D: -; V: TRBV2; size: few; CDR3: CASSDTSNTGELFF; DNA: TGTGCCAGCAGTGATACATCGAACACCGGGGAGCTGTTTTTT
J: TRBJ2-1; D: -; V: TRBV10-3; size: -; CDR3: CAISSAGYNEQFF; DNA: TGTGCCATCTCGTCAGCCGGATACAATGAGCAGTTCTTC
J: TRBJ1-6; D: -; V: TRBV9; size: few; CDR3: CASSPRVDGYNSPLHF; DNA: TGTGCCAGCAGCCCCCGGGTTGACGGCTATAATTCACCCCTCCACTTT
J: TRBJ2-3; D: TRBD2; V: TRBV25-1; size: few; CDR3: CASSETRGGRSDTQYF; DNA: TGTGCCAGCAGTGAAACCCGGGGAGGGAGGTCAGATACGCAGTATTTT
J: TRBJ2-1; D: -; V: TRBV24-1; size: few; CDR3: CATSDFRGNEQFF; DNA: TGTGCCACCAGTGATTTTAGGGGGAATGAGCAGTTCTTC
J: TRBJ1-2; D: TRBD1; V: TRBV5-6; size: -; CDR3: CASSSDRKISDGYTF; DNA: TGTGCCAGCAGCTCGGACAGGAAAATTTCGGATGGCTACACCTTC
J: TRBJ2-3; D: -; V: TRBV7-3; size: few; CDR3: CASSPDLTDTQYF; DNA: TGTGCCAGCAGCCCGGACCTAACAGATACGCAGTATTTT
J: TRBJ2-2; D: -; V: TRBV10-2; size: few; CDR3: CASRDRGAGELFF; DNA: TGCGCCAGCAGGGACAGAGGTGCCGGGGAGCTGTTTTTT
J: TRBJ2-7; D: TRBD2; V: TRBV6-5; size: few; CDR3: CATSGTSGRVNEQYF; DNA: TGTGCCACCTCCGGGACTAGCGGGAGGGTCAACGAGCAGTACTTC
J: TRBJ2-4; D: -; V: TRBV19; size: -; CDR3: CASSMGKQYF; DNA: TGTGCCAGTAGTATGGGAAAACAGTACTTC
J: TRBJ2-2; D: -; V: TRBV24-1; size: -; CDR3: CATSDPLRDGNTGELFF; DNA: TGTGCCACCAGTGATCCCCTCCGGGACGGTAACACCGGGGAGCTGTTTTTT
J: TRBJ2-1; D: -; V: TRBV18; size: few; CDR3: CASSPGSVYNEQFF; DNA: TGTGCCAGCTCCCCTGGTTCGGTGTACAATGAGCAGTTCTTC
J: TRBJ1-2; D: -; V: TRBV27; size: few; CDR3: CASSLDRRGYGYTF; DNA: TGTGCCAGCAGTTTAGACCGGCGAGGCTATGGCTACACCTTC
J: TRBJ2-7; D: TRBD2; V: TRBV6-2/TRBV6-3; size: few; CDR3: CASNGLAGVHEQYF; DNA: TGTGCCAGCAACGGACTAGCGGGAGTCCACGAGCAGTACTTC
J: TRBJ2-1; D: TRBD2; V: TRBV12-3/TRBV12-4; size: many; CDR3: CASSPSGSSAFF; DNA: TGTGCCAGTTCCCCGAGCGGGAGTTCAGCGTTCTTC
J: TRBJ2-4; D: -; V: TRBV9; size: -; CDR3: CASNPTGFQNIQYF; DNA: TGTGCCAGCAACCCTACGGGGTTTCAAAACATTCAGTACTTC
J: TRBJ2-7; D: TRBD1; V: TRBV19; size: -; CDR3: CASAIPGQGYEQYF; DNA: TGTGCCAGTGCAATACCGGGACAGGGATACGAGCAGTACTTC
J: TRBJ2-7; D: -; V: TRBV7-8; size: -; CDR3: CASSLAPYRERGFYEQYF; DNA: TGTGCCAGCAGCTTAGCACCCTACAGGGAAAGGGGATTCTACGAGCAGTACTTC
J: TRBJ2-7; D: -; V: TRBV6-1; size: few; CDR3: CASSEYPSEQYF; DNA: TGTGCCAGCAGTGAATACCCCTCGGAGCAGTACTTC
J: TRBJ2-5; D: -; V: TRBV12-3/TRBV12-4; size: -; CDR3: CASSFSRGIWSQAQETQYF; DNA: TGTGCCAGCAGTTTTTCCCGCGGGATCTGGAGCCAGGCCCAAGAGACCCAGTACTTC
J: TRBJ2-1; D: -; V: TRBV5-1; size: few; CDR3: CASSLAPRNEQFF; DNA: TGCGCCAGCAGCTTGGCCCCCAGGAATGAGCAGTTCTTC
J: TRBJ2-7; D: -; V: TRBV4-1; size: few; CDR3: CASSQGQRQEEQYF; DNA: TGCGCCAGCAGCCAAGGCCAGAGACAGGAGGAGCAGTACTTC
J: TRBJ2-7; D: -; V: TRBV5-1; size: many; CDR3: CASSRDGNSYEQYF; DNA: TGCGCCAGCAGCCGGGACGGCAACTCCTACGAGCAGTACTTC
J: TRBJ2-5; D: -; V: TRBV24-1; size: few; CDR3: CATSDPQGSPAQYF; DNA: TGTGCCACCAGTGATCCACAGGGATCCCCGGCCCAGTACTTC
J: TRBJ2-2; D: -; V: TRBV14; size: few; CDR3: CASSPAQGQNTGELFF; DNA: TGTGCCAGCAGCCCTGCCCAGGGTCAGAACACCGGGGAGCTGTTTTTT
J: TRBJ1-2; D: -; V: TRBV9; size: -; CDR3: CASSTFFSAPDGYTF; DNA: TGTGCCAGCAGCACATTTTTCTCAGCCCCTGATGGCTACACCTTC
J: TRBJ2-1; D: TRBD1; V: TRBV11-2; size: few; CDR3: CASSIHRGSSYNEQFF; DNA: TGTGCCAGCAGCATCCACAGGGGAAGCTCCTACAATGAGCAGTTCTTC
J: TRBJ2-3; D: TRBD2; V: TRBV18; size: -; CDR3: CASSPIAGGHGDTQYF; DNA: TGTGCCAGCTCACCCATAGCGGGGGGGCATGGAGATACGCAGTATTTT
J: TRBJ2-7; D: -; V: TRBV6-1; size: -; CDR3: CASSKALYEQYF; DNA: TGTGCCAGCAGTAAAGCACTGTACGAGCAGTACTTC
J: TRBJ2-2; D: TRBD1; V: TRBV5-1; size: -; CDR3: CASSLSRMDRGRGSGELFF; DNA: TGCGCCAGCAGCCTGTCTAGAATGGACAGGGGGCGCGGATCCGGGGAGCTGTTTTTT
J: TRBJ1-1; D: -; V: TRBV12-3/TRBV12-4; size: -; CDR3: CATRGVTEAFF; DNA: TGTGCCACCAGGGGTGTCACTGAAGCTTTCTTT
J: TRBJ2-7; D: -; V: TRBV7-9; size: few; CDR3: CASSLVSGGPMDEQYF; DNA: TGTGCCAGCAGCTTAGTTTCGGGGGGCCCTATGGACGAGCAGTACTTC